This TCR beta chain was obtained from a study of blood T cell repertoires in COVID-19. The germline gives CDR1 MDHEN, CDR2 SYDVKM. The CDR3 runs 20 residues. After removal of 4 bases from V and 2 bases from J, the junction contained 21 bases not matched to a gene. TCRdb keeps only in-frame clones here, not all; method: immunoSEQ multiplex PCR. The profile shows tens of thousands of clones, about 83% of them singletons. What was sequenced was peripheral blood. This rearrangement joins TRBV28 to TRBJ2-7; 9 bases match TRBD1. This receptor was taken from a human donor in a cohort sampled during active COVID-19. This chain's CDR3 is CASSSQTGTGKPIRTYEQYF. The CDR3 DNA follows: TGTGCCAGCAGTTCCCAAACCGGGACAGGGAAACCAATCCGAACCTACGAGCAGTACTTC.